This T cell receptor beta chain originates from a study of blood T cell repertoires in COVID-19 (dated by TCRdb to 2020 to 2021). With regard to the full study: Samples from collaborators originated in the United States, Italy and Spain and spanned both the acute and convalescent phases of COVID-19. The prospective study material was composed of cDNA or gDNA derived from T cells, B-cell-depleted T cells, or PBMCs. The dataset comprised deeply sampled blood TCRbeta repertoires from subjects exposed to, actively infected with, or recovered from COVID-19. A freely available public database, intended as a resource for researchers studying the immune response to SARS-CoV-2, is where the repertoires were released. The samples were drawn from two sources: the first 160 participants of the ongoing ImmuneRACE study, and some 1,300 subjects contributed by 6 global collaborators. A de-identified subject ID, COVID-19 status, age in years and sex were almost always included in the sample metadata. Where available, HLA class I and class II types were taken from metadata supplied by the sample provider and were not determined by assay-based typing. Paper-wide results and their limitations: The quantity of clinical and demographic metadata differed by source and by participant and was supplied without curation.

TCRbeta CDR3 regions were amplified from genomic DNA using the immunoSEQ Assay, a bias-controlled multiplex PCR. In the authors' own workflow: Nucleated cell counts per sample were estimated from amplification of reference gene primers within the assay. To quantify the absolute abundance of each unique TCRbeta CDR3 rearrangement, sequence reads were collapsed and filtered. For each sample, productive Simpson clonality was calculated as the square root of Simpson's diversity index over productive rearrangements. TCRdb re-hosts the immuneACCESS table, in-frame sequences only. Its copies lack some clones; in the studies checked, an unresolved V gene accounts for under half of them, and the cause for the rest is not known. The V and J calls and clone size were taken over from that table, and D and trimming were inferred from the DNA. The sample records 250,000 or so clones, approximately 86% of which are singletons. The leading ten clones occupy around 5.1% of the sample.

The CDR3 contains 16 residues, cysteine and phenylalanine counted. Only CDR3 DNA remains: 48 bases, in frame from the first base. The germline V gene (reference sequence) specifies WNHNN as CDR1 and SYGVQD as CDR2. V is shortened by 0 bases, J by 5 bases, and the region joining them spans 15 bases. One collaborating source in Seattle enrolled patients during active infection and followed them longitudinally through the course of disease. Whole blood was collected in K2EDTA tubes by collaborating institutions according to the institutions' own protocols. Collaborator samples were shipped for TCRbeta analysis as frozen whole blood, isolated PBMCs, or DNA extracted from either sample type. About this clone: Its antigen remains undetermined. No much larger clonotype is one base removed from it; base qualities were not supplied.

The clonotype comes from a woman in her sixties with COVID-19, enrolled during active disease. Rearrangement joined TRBV10-1 to TRBJ2-3, with a tentative D gene TRBD2 over 5 matching bases. The material sequenced was peripheral blood. CDR3 sequence: CASSESIPGSLDTQYF. The nucleotides read TGCGCCAGCAGTGAGTCGATTCCGGGATCGTTAGATACGCAGTATTTT.